This record looks at one T cell receptor beta chain sequence and its context. Extraction yielded total RNA from whole blood (unfractionated). Unique molecular identifiers were attached to individual cDNA molecules during library preparation. TCRdb analysed the reads with MiXCR anew, one entry per CDR3 protein. The sample lists fewer than 150,000 distinct CDR3 sequences, over 6.5% occurring once. Trimming left V 1 base short and J 9 bases short, with 10 bases between. This CDR3 spans 13 amino acids. Germline V CDR1 and CDR2: SGHDN, FVKESK. These data come from a study of human T cells and chemical hapten exposure. Study-level information: Small pooled library volume differences mainly caused per-sample TCR yield variation.

The receptor was derived from a human donor in good health. Some clones in this sample may be carry-over from other donors' samples. The sequenced material came from whole blood. The chain carries TRBV14 and TRBJ1-5; maybe TRBD1 (5 bases). The CDR3: CASSQAPGGPQHF. The CDR3, as DNA: TGTGCCAGCAGCCAAGCCCCCGGGGGGCCCCAGCATTTT.